This TCR delta chain was identified in a study of gamma delta lymphoproliferative disorders and STAT genes. Study-level background: Each gamma-chain library started from at least 50 ng of genomic DNA, using the LymphoTrack Dx TCRG Assay. Delta libraries were made per EuroClonality-NGS working group procedure.

CDR1 is NSMFDY and CDR2 is ISSIKDK in the germline V gene. The CDR3 comprises 23 residues, both ends counted. In its sample, this clone was seen a few times. A far larger clone is a single base away, which makes a read error likely. It is unclear where the CDR3 begins or ends on the DNA, so no DNA is shown, and the CDR3 is as TCRdb lists it. PBMCs from patients and controls supplied the genomic DNA for sequencing. TCRdb re-called the multiplex PCR reads with CATT. This sample carries roughly 99 delta-chain clones, roughly 12% of them seen once, and the ten largest clones take around 95%. The TCR comes from a human donor in good health. V gene TRAV29/DV5 combines with J gene TRDJ1; whether TRDD3, the table's D call, matches the DNA was not checked. The source material was blood. This CDR3 reads CSVLLCSKRVGDSSYGRGDKLIF.